The source of this TCR beta chain is a study of cytomegalovirus exposure and HLA in healthy donors. Germline CDR1 and CDR2: SGHTA and FQGNSA. V shed 7 bases and J shed 5 bases, with 15 bases lying between them. There are 15 residues in the CDR3. TCRdb's table, derived via immunoSEQ multiplex PCR, lists solely in-frame clones and lacks some. Altogether 250,000 or so clones are present, roughly 84% being singletons, with the ten largest covering about 12%. It was the roughly 110-subject validation cohort, separate from the approximately 700-subject first cohort, to which the donors belonged. This chain connects TRBV7-2 to TRBJ2-6; no definite D call. The receptor was isolated from a man younger than 35 in good health and CMV-seropositive. The sequenced material came from PBMCs. In nucleotides, the CDR3 is TGTGCCAGCAACTATCGACGGCCGCGGGCCAACGTCCTGACTTTC. Its protein product is CASNYRRPRANVLTF.